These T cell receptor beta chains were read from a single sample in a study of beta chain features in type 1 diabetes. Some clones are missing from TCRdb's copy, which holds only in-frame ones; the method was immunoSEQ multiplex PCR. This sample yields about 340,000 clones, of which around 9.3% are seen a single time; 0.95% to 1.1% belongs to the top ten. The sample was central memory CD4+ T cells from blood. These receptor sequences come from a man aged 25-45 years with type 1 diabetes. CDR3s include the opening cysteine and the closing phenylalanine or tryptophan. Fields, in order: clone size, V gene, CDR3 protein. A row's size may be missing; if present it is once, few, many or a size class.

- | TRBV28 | CASSTSGGTETQYF
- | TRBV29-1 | CSAWGAGANVLTF
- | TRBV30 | CAWASGGQETQYF
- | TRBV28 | CASSLINQPQHF
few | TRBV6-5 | CASSSRGEGTQYF
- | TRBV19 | CASTDRARSSNYGYTF
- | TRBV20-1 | CSARVGGELFF
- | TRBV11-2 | CASSLIPGQYEQYF
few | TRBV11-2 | CASSLVGVSQETQYF
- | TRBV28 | CASSSPQGNYGYTF
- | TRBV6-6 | CASTRGSMNTEAFF
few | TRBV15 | CATSRESGKAFF
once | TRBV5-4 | CASSLLAGVRDTQYF
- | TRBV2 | CASSTGTGNTGELFF
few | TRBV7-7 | CASSPIPHLSTDTQYF
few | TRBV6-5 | CASSPGDRDYGYTF
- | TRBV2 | CASTPIPGATYEQYF
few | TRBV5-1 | CASSLGTSGDTDTQYF
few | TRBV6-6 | CAISESLIYGYTF
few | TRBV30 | CAWGGNNEQFF
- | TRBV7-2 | CASSRRQGDYNSPLHF
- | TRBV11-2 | CASSLDSSSGSPLHF